This T cell receptor (beta chain) was captured by sequencing in a study of technical replicates of blood from a handful of donors. The assay was immunoSEQ multiplex PCR, and TCRdb's table has in-frame clones only and misses some. The data contain around 70,000 clones, 90% to 95% of them singletons. This CDR3 region has 13 residues. Looked up from germline, CDR1 is SGHVS and CDR2 is FQNEAQ. Trimming removed 10 bases from V and 2 bases from J, with 15 bases in between. The source of this sequence is a human donor in good health. The gene calls are TRBV7-8 and TRBJ2-7, with D perhaps matching TRBD1 (5 bases). Source material: T cells isolated from PBMCs. CDR3 nucleotide sequence: TGTGCCACCCACCAGGGTCCCCCCTACGAGCAGTACTTC. It specifies CATHQGPPYEQYF.